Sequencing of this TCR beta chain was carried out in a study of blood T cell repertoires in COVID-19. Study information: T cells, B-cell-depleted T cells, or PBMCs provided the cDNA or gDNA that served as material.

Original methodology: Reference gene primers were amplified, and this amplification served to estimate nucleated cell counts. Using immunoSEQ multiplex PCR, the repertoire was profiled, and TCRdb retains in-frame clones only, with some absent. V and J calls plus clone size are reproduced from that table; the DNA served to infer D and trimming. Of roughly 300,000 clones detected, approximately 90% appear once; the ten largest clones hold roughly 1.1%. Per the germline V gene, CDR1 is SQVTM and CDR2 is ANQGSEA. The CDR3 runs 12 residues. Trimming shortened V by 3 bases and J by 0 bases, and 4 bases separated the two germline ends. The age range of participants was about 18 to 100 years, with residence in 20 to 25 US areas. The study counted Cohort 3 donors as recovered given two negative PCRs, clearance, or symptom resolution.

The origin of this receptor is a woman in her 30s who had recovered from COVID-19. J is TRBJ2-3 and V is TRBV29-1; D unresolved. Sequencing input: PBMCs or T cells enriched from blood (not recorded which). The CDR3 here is CSVEQSTDTQYF. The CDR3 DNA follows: TGCAGCGTTGAGCAGAGCACAGATACGCAGTATTTT.